This paragraph reports one TCR beta chain. The antigen it binds to is not known. There are no base qualities to consult, and no much larger clone falls within one base. V loses 4 bases of germline sequence and J loses 0 bases, and the interval between the two ends is 13 bases. Counted from cysteine to phenylalanine, this CDR3 has 16 amino acids. The sequence is cut down to CDR3 DNA, 48 bases in frame from base 1. Sequences SGHKS (CDR1) and YYEKEE (CDR2) are obtained from the germline V gene (reference sequence). The data stem from a study of blood T cell repertoires in COVID-19 (dated by TCRdb to 2020 to 2022). Regarding the complete study: Collaborator samples came from the United States, Italy and Spain and covered acute and convalescent phases of COVID-19. The prospective study material was composed of cDNA or gDNA derived from T cells, B-cell-depleted T cells, or PBMCs. Subjects who had been exposed to COVID-19, were actively infected with it, or had recovered from it provided the deeply sampled blood TCRbeta repertoires that made up the dataset. The repertoires were released in a freely available public database meant as a resource for research on the immune response to SARS-CoV-2. The samples were drawn from the first 160 participants of the ongoing ImmuneRACE study and from some 1,300 subjects provided by 6 global collaborators. A de-identified subject ID, COVID-19 status, age in years and sex were almost always included in the sample metadata. Where available, HLA class I and class II types were taken from metadata supplied by the sample provider and were not determined by assay-based typing.

On the study overall, not on this receptor specifically: The quantity of clinical and demographic metadata differed by source and by participant and was supplied without curation.

The immunoSEQ Assay, a bias-controlled multiplex PCR, was used to amplify TCRbeta CDR3 regions from genomic DNA. The source study handled its data this way. Within the assay, amplification of reference gene primers was used to estimate how many nucleated cells each sample contained. To quantify the absolute abundance of each unique TCRbeta CDR3 rearrangement, sequence reads were collapsed and filtered. For each sample, productive Simpson clonality was calculated as the square root of Simpson's diversity index over productive rearrangements. TCRdb took this table from immuneACCESS and kept in-frame rearrangements with V and J called. Such tables lack part of the clones; where checked against another copy, unresolved V genes explain under half of the gap, and the rest is unexplained. The V and J calls and clone size are taken from that table; D and trimming were inferred from the DNA. For this sample there are just under 60,000 clones; about 90% appear just once. 4% to 5.5% of the sample goes to the ten largest clones.

Collaborating institutions collected whole blood in K2EDTA tubes following their own protocols. For TCRbeta analysis, collaborator samples were shipped as frozen whole blood, as isolated PBMCs, or as DNA extracted from either sample type. The sample taken for sequencing was peripheral blood. The receptor was derived from a man aged 60 to 75 with acute or convalescent COVID-19. The chain links TRBV5-5 with TRBJ1-4, with an unclear D gene assignment. The base sequence is TGTGCCAGCAGCAGAGACTGGTTTGCAACTAATGAAAAACTGTTTTTT. This codes for CASSRDWFATNEKLFF.